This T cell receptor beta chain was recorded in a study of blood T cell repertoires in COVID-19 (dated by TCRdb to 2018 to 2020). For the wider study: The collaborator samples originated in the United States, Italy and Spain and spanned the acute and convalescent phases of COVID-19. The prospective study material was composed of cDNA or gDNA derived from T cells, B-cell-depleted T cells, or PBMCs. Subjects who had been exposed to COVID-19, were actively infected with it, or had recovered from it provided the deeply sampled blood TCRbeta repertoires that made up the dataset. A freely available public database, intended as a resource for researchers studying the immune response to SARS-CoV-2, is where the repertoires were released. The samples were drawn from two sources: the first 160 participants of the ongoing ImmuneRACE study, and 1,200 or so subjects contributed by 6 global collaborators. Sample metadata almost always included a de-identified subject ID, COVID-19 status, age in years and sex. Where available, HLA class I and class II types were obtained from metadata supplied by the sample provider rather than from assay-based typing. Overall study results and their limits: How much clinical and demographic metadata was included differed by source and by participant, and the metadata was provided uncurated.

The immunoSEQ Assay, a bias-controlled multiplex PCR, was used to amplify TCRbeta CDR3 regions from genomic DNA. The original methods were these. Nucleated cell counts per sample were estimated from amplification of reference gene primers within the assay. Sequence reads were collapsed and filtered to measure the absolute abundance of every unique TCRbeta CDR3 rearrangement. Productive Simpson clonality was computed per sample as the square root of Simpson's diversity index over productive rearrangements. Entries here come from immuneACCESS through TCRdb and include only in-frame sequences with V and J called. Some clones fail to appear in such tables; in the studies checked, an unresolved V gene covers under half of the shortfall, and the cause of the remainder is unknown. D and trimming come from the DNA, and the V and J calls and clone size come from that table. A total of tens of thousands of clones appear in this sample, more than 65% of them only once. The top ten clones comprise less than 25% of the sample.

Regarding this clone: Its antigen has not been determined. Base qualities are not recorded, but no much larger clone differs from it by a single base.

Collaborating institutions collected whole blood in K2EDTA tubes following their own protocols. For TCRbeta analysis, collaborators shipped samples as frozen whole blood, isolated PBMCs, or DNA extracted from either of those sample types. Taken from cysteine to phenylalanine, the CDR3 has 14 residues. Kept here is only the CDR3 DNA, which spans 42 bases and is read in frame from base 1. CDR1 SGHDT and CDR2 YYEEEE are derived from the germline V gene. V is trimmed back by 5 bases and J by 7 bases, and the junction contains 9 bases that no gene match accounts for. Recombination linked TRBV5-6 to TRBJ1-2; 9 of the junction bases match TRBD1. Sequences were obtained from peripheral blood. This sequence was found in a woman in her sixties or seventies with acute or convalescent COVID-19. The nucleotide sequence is TGTGCCAGCAGTTATTACGGACAGGGGCTTGGCTACACCTTC. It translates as CASSYYGQGLGYTF.